This entry is about one TCR beta chain. The source of the sample is a study of Ad26.COV2.S vaccination and SARS-CoV-2 variants. Study context: Donor got 5x10^10 or 1x10^11 viral particles of Ad26.COV2.S.

The treatment: roughly 20 received Ad26.COV2.S at low or high dose, single or two shots; 5 received placebo; per-sample allocation not given. At day 63 after the first vaccine or placebo injection, samples were drawn. CDR3 length: 13 amino acids. Libraries were prepared by immunoSEQ multiplex PCR; TCRdb keeps only in-frame clonotypes and omits some of them. The sample has around 300,000 clones; roughly nine tenths are singletons. V is TRBV7-5 and J is TRBJ1-1. TRBV7-5 is a known pseudogene. This receptor was identified in a person aged 18 to 59 who received the Ad26.COV2.S COVID-19 vaccine or a placebo. The sample was peripheral blood, taken in a trial of Ad26.COV2.S vaccine versus placebo. CDR3 DNA: TGTGCCAGATGGGATAGGATGAACACTGAAGCTTTCTTT. As protein: CARWDRMNTEAFF.